This TCR beta chain emerged from a study of blood T cells in healthy people across ages. The study's findings and limits: PBMCs that were unsorted prevented a conclusive naive versus antigen-experienced comparison.

The V segment lost 5 bases and the J segment 9 bases; nucleotides outside the gene matches: 6. The CDR3 sequence is 14 residues long. Germline V gene lookup returns CDR1 SSHAT and CDR2 FNYEAQ (reference sequence). This clonotype was observed a handful of times. As yet, its antigen is unknown. Through a sample-barcoded 5' primer and a J-beta primer mix, a second PCR was run for roughly 7 to 12 cycles. TCRdb reanalysed the 5' RACE reads using MiXCR and keeps one entry per CDR3 protein. The profile shows about 780,000 distinct CDR3 sequences, roughly 24% of them singletons. These same records also appear under a second study, on T cells of mothers and their children. In that study: Each mother yielded more than 10 million TCR beta CDR3 reads. Each child yielded millions of reads.

Sequencing used blood. The chain uses TRBV7-7 and TRBJ2-1; 11 nucleotides align to TRBD2. This TCR came from a boy aged 5-17 years in good health. The chain's CDR3 is CASSNSGGAGEQFF. DNA for the CDR3: TGTGCCAGCAGCAATAGCGGGGGGGCCGGTGAGCAGTTCTTC.